A selection of T cell receptor beta chains follows, all from one sample in a study of blood T cells in healthy people across ages. A single record per CDR3 protein comes from TCRdb applying MiXCR to the 5' RACE reads. The sample records fewer than 1,200,000 distinct CDR3 sequences, approximately 26% being singletons. This sample also appeared in a second study, on T cells of mothers and their children.

Sequencing was carried out using blood. These TCRs come from a girl aged 2 to 10 in good health. Each CDR3 is given with its conserved first and last residue. The D gene is left open where the match is weak. The size of a clone is reported for some rows only, either as once, few or many, or as a class for expanded clones.

V gene: TRBV20-1; J gene: TRBJ1-4; D gene: .; clone size: .; CDR3 protein: CSADFRGGKLFF; CDR3 DNA: TGCAGTGCAGATTTCAGGGGAGGAAAACTGTTTTTT
V gene: TRBV19; J gene: TRBJ2-6; D gene: .; clone size: .; CDR3 protein: CASSMRVPGANVLTF; CDR3 DNA: TGTGCCAGTAGTATGAGGGTGCCTGGGGCCAACGTCCTGACTTTC
V gene: TRBV7-2; J gene: TRBJ2-1; D gene: .; clone size: many; CDR3 protein: CASSFSGSYNEQFF; CDR3 DNA: TGTGCCAGTAGTTTCAGCGGGTCCTACAATGAGCAGTTCTTC
V gene: TRBV29-1; J gene: TRBJ1-1; D gene: .; clone size: .; CDR3 protein: CSVVGRFMNTEAFF; CDR3 DNA: TGCAGCGTGGTTGGACGGTTCATGAACACTGAAGCTTTCTTT
V gene: TRBV29-1; J gene: TRBJ2-1; D gene: .; clone size: .; CDR3 protein: CSVETRDSQAREQFF; CDR3 DNA: TGCAGCGTTGAGACGCGGGACTCACAGGCTAGGGAGCAGTTCTTC
V gene: TRBV27; J gene: TRBJ2-3; D gene: .; clone size: few; CDR3 protein: CASKLGGAADTQYF; CDR3 DNA: TGTGCCAGCAAGTTGGGGGGCGCCGCAGATACGCAGTATTTT
V gene: TRBV13; J gene: TRBJ2-5; D gene: .; clone size: .; CDR3 protein: CASSLLGPHGQYF; CDR3 DNA: TGTGCCAGCAGCTTGTTGGGACCGCACGGGCAGTACTTC
V gene: TRBV28; J gene: TRBJ2-7; D gene: .; clone size: .; CDR3 protein: CASSFPSDEQYF; CDR3 DNA: TGTGCCAGCAGTTTCCCGAGCGACGAGCAGTACTTC
V gene: TRBV27; J gene: TRBJ2-7; D gene: .; clone size: once; CDR3 protein: CASSMTASSYEQYF; CDR3 DNA: TGTGCCAGCAGTATGACTGCGAGCTCCTACGAGCAGTACTTC
V gene: TRBV12-3/TRBV12-4; J gene: TRBJ1-1; D gene: .; clone size: few; CDR3 protein: CASSLEESEAFF; CDR3 DNA: TGTGCCAGCAGTTTAGAAGAATCTGAAGCTTTCTTT
V gene: TRBV29-1; J gene: TRBJ1-6; D gene: .; clone size: .; CDR3 protein: CSVEAGEGSPLHF; CDR3 DNA: TGCAGCGTTGAGGCAGGGGAAGGATCACCCCTCCACTTT
V gene: TRBV13; J gene: TRBJ2-1; D gene: .; clone size: .; CDR3 protein: CASSPRVQTYNEQFF; CDR3 DNA: TGTGCCAGTTCACCGCGGGTCCAAACCTACAATGAGCAGTTCTTC
V gene: TRBV14; J gene: TRBJ2-5; D gene: .; clone size: .; CDR3 protein: CASSRGIGQAKQETQYF; CDR3 DNA: TGTGCCAGCAGCCGGGGGATTGGGCAGGCCAAACAAGAGACCCAGTACTTC
V gene: TRBV6-5; J gene: TRBJ2-2; D gene: TRBD2; clone size: many; CDR3 protein: CASSYGEAGLTGELFF; CDR3 DNA: TGTGCCAGCAGTTACGGGGAAGCGGGACTCACCGGGGAGCTGTTTTTT
V gene: TRBV7-8; J gene: TRBJ2-6; D gene: TRBD1; clone size: .; CDR3 protein: CASSLLQGPISGANVLTF; CDR3 DNA: TGTGCCAGCAGCTTATTACAGGGGCCCATCTCTGGGGCCAACGTCCTGACTTTC
V gene: TRBV5-6; J gene: TRBJ1-2; D gene: .; clone size: .; CDR3 protein: CASSSSDRYYGYTF; CDR3 DNA: TGTGCCAGCAGCTCTTCCGACAGATACTATGGCTACACCTTC
V gene: TRBV4-1; J gene: TRBJ2-1; D gene: TRBD2; clone size: .; CDR3 protein: CASSQTSGRARNEQFF; CDR3 DNA: TGCGCCAGCAGCCAGACTAGCGGGAGGGCCAGGAATGAGCAGTTCTTC
V gene: TRBV15; J gene: TRBJ2-5; D gene: .; clone size: few; CDR3 protein: CATEKGETDQETQYF; CDR3 DNA: TGTGCCACCGAGAAAGGGGAGACAGACCAAGAGACCCAGTACTTC
V gene: TRBV7-8; J gene: TRBJ1-5; D gene: .; clone size: few; CDR3 protein: CASSLRRAGNQPQHF; CDR3 DNA: TGTGCCAGCAGCTTAAGGAGGGCGGGCAATCAGCCCCAGCATTTT
V gene: TRBV20-1; J gene: TRBJ1-3; D gene: TRBD1; clone size: .; CDR3 protein: CSALSRDRGHAIYF; CDR3 DNA: TGCAGTGCTCTAAGTAGGGACAGGGGGCACGCCATATATTTT
V gene: TRBV11-3; J gene: TRBJ2-5; D gene: .; clone size: .; CDR3 protein: CASSLGGVKTQYF; CDR3 DNA: TGTGCCAGCAGCTTGGGAGGAGTTAAGACCCAGTACTTC
V gene: TRBV28; J gene: TRBJ1-5; D gene: .; clone size: few; CDR3 protein: CASTPLGISQPQHF; CDR3 DNA: TGTGCCAGCACTCCCTTAGGGATTTCCCAGCCCCAGCATTTT
V gene: TRBV6-2/TRBV6-3; J gene: TRBJ2-1; D gene: TRBD2; clone size: few; CDR3 protein: CASSYTGGHNEQFF; CDR3 DNA: TGTGCCAGCAGTTATACGGGAGGGCACAATGAGCAGTTCTTC
V gene: TRBV7-3; J gene: TRBJ2-6; D gene: .; clone size: few; CDR3 protein: CASSLVRGTGANVLTF; CDR3 DNA: TGTGCCAGCAGCTTAGTTCGGGGGACTGGGGCCAACGTCCTGACTTTC
V gene: TRBV7-2; J gene: TRBJ2-1; D gene: .; clone size: few; CDR3 protein: CASSSSGGTHNEQFF; CDR3 DNA: TGTGCCAGCAGCTCCTCCGGTGGCACTCACAATGAGCAGTTCTTC
V gene: TRBV28; J gene: TRBJ2-7; D gene: .; clone size: .; CDR3 protein: CASRTIRYGGSSYEQYF; CDR3 DNA: TGTGCCAGCAGAACCATCCGGTATGGGGGCAGCTCCTACGAGCAGTACTTC
V gene: TRBV6-1; J gene: TRBJ1-2; D gene: TRBD1; clone size: .; CDR3 protein: CASGGTGDDGYTF; CDR3 DNA: TGTGCCAGTGGAGGGACAGGGGATGATGGCTACACCTTC